The 15 T cell receptor beta chains below were found in one sample sequenced in a study of cytomegalovirus exposure and HLA in healthy donors. Both 60 Vbeta primers and 13 Jbeta primers went into the PCR. The table came from immunoSEQ multiplex PCR; TCRdb's copy has only in-frame clones and leaves some out. The table shows 110,000 to 150,000 clones, with around three quarters occurring only once. The sequencing input was PBMCs. The receptor set was obtained from a middle-aged man in good health and CMV-seronegative.

The chain is built from TRBV13 and TRBJ2-5, with 13 bases lining up with TRBD2. CDR1 and CDR2 from the germline V gene are PRHDT and FYEKMQ (reference sequence). V gave up 5 bases and J gave up 0 bases; unmatched junction bases: 9. CDR3 size: 18 residues. The CDR3 nucleotides are TGTGCCAGCAGCAGAGGGACTAGCGGGGAGACGTACCAAGAGACCCAGTACTTC. Protein sequence: CASSRGTSGETYQETQYF.

The gene calls are TRBV6-1 and TRBJ2-3; 7 bases align to TRBD2. Germline CDR1 MNHNS, CDR2 SASEGT. The J segment lost 2 bases and the V segment lost 2 bases, leaving 13 bases of the junction unmatched. The CDR3 loop spans 18 amino acids. The CDR3 here is CASSEYLPREVPTDTQYF. In DNA form, the CDR3 reads TGTGCCAGCAGTGAATACCTCCCCCGGGAGGTACCCACAGATACGCAGTATTTT.

The J gene is TRBJ2-7, the V gene TRBV28; no firm D call. The germline V gene encodes CDR1 MDHEN and CDR2 SYDVKM. The CDR3 has 12 residues. Trimming shortened V by 3 bases and J by 8 bases, and 11 bases separated the two germline ends. Here the CDR3 reads CASSLIEAQQYF. The CDR3 DNA reads as TGTGCCAGCAGTTTGATAGAGGCTCAGCAGTACTTC.

The chain is built from TRBV30 and TRBJ2-7, with 7 positions matching TRBD2. The CDR3 sequence is 16 residues long. Germline V CDR1 and CDR2: GTSNPN, SVGIG (reference sequence). The ends lost 2 bases at V and 6 bases at J; junction bases unmatched: 16. The CDR3 protein is CAWSPGRGDGPSEQYF. In nucleotides, the CDR3 is TGTGCCTGGAGTCCCGGCCGGGGGGACGGCCCTAGCGAGCAGTACTTC.

The V and J genes are TRBV7-6 and TRBJ1-5, with unresolved D. This CDR3 is built from 16 residues. V lost 9 bases and J lost 0, with 18 bases in between. Germline V gene data show CDR1 as SGHVS and CDR2 as FNYEAQ. DNA of the CDR3: TGTGCCAGAGGACGGGGAAGAATCTATAGCAATCAGCCCCAGCATTTT. Translating gives CARGRGRIYSNQPQHF.

This clone was seen a single time. The V gene is TRBV28, the J gene TRBJ2-1; 8 positions match TRBD2. Germline V gives CDR1 MDHEN, CDR2 SYDVKM. V lost 5 bases and J lost 0; bases outside the gene matches: 6. The CDR3 covers 16 residues. The CDR3 region has the DNA TGTGCCAGCAGTCCTATCAGCGGGAGCTCCTACAATGAGCAGTTCTTC. Translation gives CASSPISGSSYNEQFF.

This rearrangement joins TRBV5-1 to TRBJ2-1, with a tentative D call TRBD2 (6 bases). CDR3 length equals 11 residues. Per germline, CDR1 SGHRS and CDR2 YFSETQ. The V end lost 2 bases, the J end lost 11 bases, and 8 bases lay between the germline ends. The chain's CDR3 is CASSLGLKQFF. CDR3 sequence (DNA): TGCGCCAGCAGCTTAGGACTAAAGCAGTTCTTC.

The chain combines TRBV6-5 with TRBJ2-7, with D tentatively TRBD2 (6 bases). The CDR3 covers 15 residues. Germline lookup yields CDR1 MNHEY and CDR2 SVGAGI. V was shortened by 4 bases and J by 4 bases, with 17 bases between the two germline ends. The CDR3 protein is CASSSGPGGVYEQYF. The CDR3 DNA follows: TGTGCCAGCAGTTCGGGCCCAGGAGGGGTGTACGAGCAGTACTTC.

This clone has only a few counts. V is TRBV2 and J is TRBJ1-5, with TRBD1 matching 7 bases. There are 15 residues in the CDR3. From germline, CDR1 is SNHLY and CDR2 FYNNEI. J gave up 1 base and V 4 bases, and 4 bases lay outside the gene matches. The CDR3 DNA reads as TGTGCCAGCAGTGTCGGGACAGAGAGCAATCAGCCCCAGCATTTT. Protein sequence: CASSVGTESNQPQHF.

This chain uses TRBV10-3 with TRBJ1-1, with 8 bases fitting TRBD1. V gave up 5 bases and J gave up 3 bases; unmatched junction bases: 8. The CDR3 totals 15 residues. CDR1 and CDR2 (germline): ENHRY, SYGVKD. The CDR3 here is CAISQIRGPDTEAFF. CDR3 DNA sequence: TGTGCCATCAGTCAAATCAGGGGGCCGGACACTGAAGCTTTCTTT.

The chain is built from TRBV9 and TRBJ2-1; TRBD2 matches 12 bases. This CDR3 is 16 amino acids long. V dropped 5 bases and J dropped 8; count of bases not matched to a gene: 11. Germline CDR1 reads SGDLS; CDR2 reads YYNGEE. This chain's CDR3 is CASSSNLAGGGHEQFF. DNA of the CDR3: TGTGCCAGCAGTAGTAACCTAGCGGGAGGGGGCCATGAGCAGTTCTTC.

The chain carries TRBV4-3 and TRBJ1-2; 10 bases align to TRBD1. CDR3 length: 15 amino acids. V trimming: 2 bases; J trimming: 8 bases; junction bases outside the gene matches: 8. Germline V lookup: CDR1 LGHNA, CDR2 YSLEER. DNA for the CDR3: TGCGCCAGCAGCCAAAACGACAGGGGGCTGAGAGGCTACACCTTC. As protein: CASSQNDRGLRGYTF.

This sequence joins TRBV6-4 and TRBJ2-5, with 10 bases that match TRBD1. Germline trimming cut 3 bases from V and 3 bases from J; bases unmatched to any gene: 1. Germline CDR1 and CDR2: MRHNA and SNTAGT. The CDR3 is 14 residues long. The CDR3 here is CASSEGQGKETQYF. CDR3 nucleotide sequence: TGTGCCAGCAGTGAGGGACAGGGGAAAGAGACCCAGTACTTC.

The rearrangement uses TRBV27 and TRBJ2-1; 7 bases align to TRBD2. CDR3 length: 16 amino acids. Trimming took 5 bases from V and 1 from J; bases not matched to a gene: 8. Germline loops: CDR1 MNHEY, CDR2 SMNVEV (reference sequence). The CDR3 nucleotides read TGTGCCAGCAGTCAAAAGCGGGGAGCGTCCTACAATGAGCAGTTCTTC. Protein: CASSQKRGASYNEQFF.

This clone was found a few times. The V call is TRBV15, the J call TRBJ1-1; D remains unclear. V was clipped by 5 bases and J by 4 bases, with 17 bases between them. Germline CDR1 and CDR2: LNHNV and YYDKDF (reference sequence). The CDR3 is 15 residues long. The CDR3 protein is CATSSRPDSGTEAFF. The CDR3 DNA is TGTGCCACCAGCTCTCGGCCCGACTCGGGCACTGAAGCTTTCTTT.